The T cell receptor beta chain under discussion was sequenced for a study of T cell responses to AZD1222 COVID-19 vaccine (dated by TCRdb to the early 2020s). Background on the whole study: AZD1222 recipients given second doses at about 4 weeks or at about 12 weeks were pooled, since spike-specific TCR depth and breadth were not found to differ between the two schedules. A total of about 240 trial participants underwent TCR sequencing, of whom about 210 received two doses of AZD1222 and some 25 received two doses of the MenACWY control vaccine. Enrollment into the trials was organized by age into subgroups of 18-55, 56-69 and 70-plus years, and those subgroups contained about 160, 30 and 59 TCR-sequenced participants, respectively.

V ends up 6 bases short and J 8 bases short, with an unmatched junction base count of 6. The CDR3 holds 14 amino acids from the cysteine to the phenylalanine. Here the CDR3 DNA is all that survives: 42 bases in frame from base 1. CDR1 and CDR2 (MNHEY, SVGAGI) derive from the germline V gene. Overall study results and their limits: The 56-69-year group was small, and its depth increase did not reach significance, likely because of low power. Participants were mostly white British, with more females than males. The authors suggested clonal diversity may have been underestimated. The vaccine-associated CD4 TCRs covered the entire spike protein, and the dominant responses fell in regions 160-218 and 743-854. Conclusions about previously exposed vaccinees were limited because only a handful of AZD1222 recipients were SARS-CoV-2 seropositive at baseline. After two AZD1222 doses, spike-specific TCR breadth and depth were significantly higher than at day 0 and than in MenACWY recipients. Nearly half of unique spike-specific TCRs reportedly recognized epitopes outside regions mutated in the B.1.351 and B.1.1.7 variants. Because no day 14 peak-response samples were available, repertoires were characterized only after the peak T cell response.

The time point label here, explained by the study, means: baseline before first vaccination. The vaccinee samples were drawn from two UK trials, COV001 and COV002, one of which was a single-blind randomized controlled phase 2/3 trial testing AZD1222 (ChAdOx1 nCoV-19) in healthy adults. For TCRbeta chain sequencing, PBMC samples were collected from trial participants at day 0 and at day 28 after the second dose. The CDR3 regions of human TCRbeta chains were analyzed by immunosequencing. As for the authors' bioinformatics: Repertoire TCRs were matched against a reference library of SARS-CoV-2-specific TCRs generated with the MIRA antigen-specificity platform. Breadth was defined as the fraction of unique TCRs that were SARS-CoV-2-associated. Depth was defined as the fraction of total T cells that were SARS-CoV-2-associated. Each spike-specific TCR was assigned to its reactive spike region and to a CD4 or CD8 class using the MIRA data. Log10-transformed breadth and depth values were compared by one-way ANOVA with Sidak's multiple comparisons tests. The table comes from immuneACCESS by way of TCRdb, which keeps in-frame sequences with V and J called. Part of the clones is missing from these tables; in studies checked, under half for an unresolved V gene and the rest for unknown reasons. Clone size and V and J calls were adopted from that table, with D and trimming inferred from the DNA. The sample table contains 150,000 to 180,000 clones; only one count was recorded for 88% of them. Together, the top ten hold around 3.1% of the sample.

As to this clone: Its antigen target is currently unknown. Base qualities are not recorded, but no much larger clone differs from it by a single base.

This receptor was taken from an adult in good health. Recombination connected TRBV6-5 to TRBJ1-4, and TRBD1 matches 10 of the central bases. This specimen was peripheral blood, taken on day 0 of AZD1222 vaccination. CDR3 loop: CASRDRDRGEKLFF. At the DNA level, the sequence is TGTGCCAGCAGGGACCGGGACAGGGGCGAAAAACTGTTTTTT.